This T cell receptor beta chain was recorded in a study of PD-L1 blockade in urothelial cancer. In the study overall: The patients first took atezolizumab around 2014, receiving 1,200 mg intravenously every 3 weeks. In the patient group, about 85% of the roughly 29 were males with bladder-origin urothelial cancer. Each patient had 0 to 3 earlier chemotherapy regimens. Blood analysis occurred 3 weeks (second dose) and 6 weeks after treatment start.

The time point here: pretreatment peripheral blood. This CDR3 is built from 15 residues. Germline lookup yields CDR1 SEHNR and CDR2 FQNEAQ (reference sequence). Trimming shortened V by 1 base and J by 2 bases, and 12 bases separated the two germline ends. Here immunoSEQ multiplex PCR was the method, and the copy in TCRdb shows in-frame clones only, minus some. The data hold under 100,000 clones, with nearly 90% observed a single time. V usage is TRBV7-9 and J usage is TRBJ2-7; perhaps TRBD2 as D (5 bases). This TCR derives from a man aged 60-69 years with urothelial cancer. This specimen was PBMCs, taken around atezolizumab (anti-PD-L1) treatment. This CDR3 is CASSLGWGETYEQYF. As DNA, the CDR3 is TGTGCCAGCAGCTTAGGGTGGGGAGAAACCTACGAGCAGTACTTC.